The 15 T cell receptor beta chains below were found in one sample sequenced in a study of identical twins. TCRdb processed the 5' RACE reads anew with MiXCR; each CDR3 protein has one entry. In the table there are approximately 250,000 distinct CDR3 sequences, 6% to 7% of which are singletons. These data also featured in a second study, about T cells expressing NK-cell markers.

Sequencing was carried out using CD8+ T cells sorted from blood. All receptors come from a woman under 30 in good health.

V gene TRBV4-3 combines with J gene TRBJ2-7; 9 nucleotides match TRBD1. CDR3 length: 16 residues. Germline V gives CDR1 LGHNA, CDR2 YSLEER. Trimming took 5 bases from V and 2 from J; bases not matched to a gene: 10. The CDR3 DNA reads as TGCGCCAGCAGCGAATCGAGACAGGGGGTAACCTACGAGCAGTACTTC. Its protein is CASSESRQGVTYEQYF.

V gene TRBV7-2 combines with J gene TRBJ1-2; D uncertain. Trimming took off 1 base at V and 8 bases at J, with 17 bases between the two ends. Per the germline V gene, CDR1 is SGHTA and CDR2 is FQGNSA. The CDR3 sequence is 15 residues long. CDR3 nucleotide sequence: TGTGCCAGCAGCTTAGACGGGTATGAGGGTTACGGCTACACCTTC. Translating it yields CASSLDGYEGYGYTF.

CDR3: CASSSSPGYSGPYTEAFF. The CDR3 region has the DNA TGTGCCAGCAGCTCATCGCCCGGATACAGCGGGCCATACACTGAAGCTTTCTTT. The V gene is TRBV7-8, the J gene TRBJ1-1; D uncertain. Germline V CDR1 and CDR2: SGHVS, FQNEAQ. The CDR3 is 18 residues long. V shed 4 bases and J shed 3 bases, with 24 bases lying between them.

This sequence joins TRBV6-1 and TRBJ2-2; either TRBD1 or TRBD2 may fit D (5 bases each). Germline-derived CDR1 and CDR2 are MNHNS and SASEGT. Trimming pared 5 bases from V and 2 bases from J, leaving 9 bases between. CDR3 length equals 14 residues. CDR3 sequence: CASSRDHNTGELFF. The DNA of the CDR3 is TGTGCCAGCAGTAGGGACCACAACACCGGGGAGCTGTTTTTT.

This clonotype came up a few times. V gene TRBV9 combines with J gene TRBJ1-3; 7 bases align to TRBD1. CDR1 and CDR2 (germline): SGDLS, YYNGEE. V dropped 3 bases and J dropped 0; count of bases not matched to a gene: 3. The CDR3 spans 15 residues. The CDR3 here is CASSAAGGSGNTIYF. CDR3 bases: TGTGCCAGCAGCGCCGCAGGGGGCTCTGGAAACACCATATATTTT. The whole variable domain, filled in from reference TRBV9 and TRBJ1-3, reads DSGVTQTPKHLITATGQRVTLRCSPRSGDLSVYWYQQSLDQGLQFLIQYYNGEERAKGNILERFSAQQFPDLHSELNLSSLELGDSALYFCASSAAGGSGNTIYFGEGSWLTVV.

Many counts were recorded for this clonotype. The chain has TRBV4-3 and TRBJ1-1, with D possibly matching TRBD1 (6 bases). This CDR3 spans 16 amino acids. Germline CDR1 and CDR2: LGHNA and YSLEER. Deletions cut 0 bases from V and 4 bases from J, with 15 bases between. Here the CDR3 reads CASSQDKKGVSTEAFF. The CDR3 nucleotides read TGCGCCAGCAGCCAAGATAAGAAGGGGGTCAGCACTGAAGCTTTCTTT.

The chain has TRBV3-1 and TRBJ2-4; D remains unclear. The germline CDR1 and CDR2 sequences are LGHDT and YNNKEL (reference sequence). This CDR3 contains 16 residues. With 0 bases removed from V and 0 bases from J, the gap between germline ends came to 9 bases. The CDR3 DNA reads TGTGCCAGCAGCCAAGAACTCGCCGTAGCCAAAAACATTCAGTACTTC. It specifies CASSQELAVAKNIQYF.

This clonotype was detected only a few times. V and J are TRBV20-1 and TRBJ1-5, with 7 positions matching TRBD1. This CDR3 region has 15 residues. Germline trimming cut 0 bases from V and 5 bases from J; bases unmatched to any gene: 7. From germline, CDR1 is DFQATT and CDR2 SNEGSKA (reference sequence). The CDR3 region has the DNA TGCAGTGCTAGAGATGTCGAACAGGGGCATCAGCCCCAGCATTTT. Amino acids: CSARDVEQGHQPQHF.

This sequence joins TRBV30 and TRBJ2-2; 8 nucleotides match TRBD2. There are 14 residues in the CDR3. V gave up 4 bases and J gave up 1 base; unmatched junction bases: 2. CDR1 and CDR2 from the germline V gene are GTSNPN and SVGIG (reference sequence). The CDR3 DNA reads as TGTGCCTGGACGACTAGCGTGAACACCGGGGAGCTGTTTTTT. Protein product: CAWTTSVNTGELFF.

This clonotype was detected ten times or more. The chain joins TRBV12-3 or TRBV12-4 to TRBJ1-1, with a possible D match to TRBD1 (5 bases). The CDR3 is made up of 12 amino acids. V was clipped by 7 bases and J by 1 base, with 7 bases between them. The CDR3 loop is CASIGGNTEAFF. CDR3 bases: TGTGCCAGCATTGGGGGGAACACTGAAGCTTTCTTT.

Ten or more counts support this clonotype. J is TRBJ2-1 and V is TRBV7-9; TRBD1 matches 7 bases. CDR3 length equals 16 residues. Trimming at V came to 1 base and at J to 7 bases, leaving 10 bases not matched to a gene. CDR1 is SEHNR, CDR2 FQNEAQ, per germline (reference sequence). In DNA, the CDR3 is TGTGCCAGCAGCTTAGAACAGGGGACCTGGGGAAATGAGCAGTTCTTC. It codes for CASSLEQGTWGNEQFF.

This clonotype was picked up a small number of times. This chain connects TRBV27 to TRBJ2-3; 12 bases align to TRBD1. In germline, CDR1 is MNHEY, CDR2 SMNVEV (reference sequence). This CDR3 is 16 amino acids long. V lost 6 bases and J lost 1; bases outside the gene matches: 5. The DNA for the CDR3 is TGTGCCAGCAGAGGGACAGGGGGCGGAGGCACAGATACGCAGTATTTT. Translated: CASRGTGGGGTDTQYF.

This clonotype appeared a few times. This chain connects TRBV7-9 to TRBJ2-2; TRBD2 matches at 7 bases. J was trimmed by 6 bases and V by 3 bases; bases with no gene match: 7. The CDR3 runs to 15 residues. Germline-derived CDR1 and CDR2 are SEHNR and FQNEAQ (reference sequence). The CDR3 protein is CASSFRDYSAGELFF. CDR3 nucleotides: TGTGCCAGCAGCTTCCGGGACTACTCCGCCGGGGAGCTGTTTTTT.

This clonotype was detected ten times or more. This rearrangement joins TRBV10-3 to TRBJ2-3; D is unresolved. The CDR3 is 15 residues long. Germline-derived CDR1 and CDR2 are ENHRY and SYGVKD. The germline V and J ends were trimmed by 0 bases and 5 bases, with 12 bases remaining between them. The CDR3 spells CAISESGVAGDTQYF. The CDR3 coding sequence is TGTGCCATCAGTGAGTCTGGAGTAGCTGGAGATACGCAGTATTTT.

This clonotype was recorded at least ten times. The chain is built from TRBV7-2 and TRBJ2-4, with 14 bases identical to TRBD2. Trimming took 5 bases from V and 5 from J; bases not matched to a gene: 8. The CDR3 spans 17 residues. The germline V gene has CDR1 SGHTA and CDR2 FQGNSA. This CDR3 is CASSARLAGGRENIQYF. CDR3 sequence (DNA): TGTGCCAGCAGCGCCAGACTAGCGGGAGGGAGGGAAAACATTCAGTACTTC.